This T cell receptor beta chain was retrieved from a study of human thymus T cells (dated by TCRdb to 2019 to 2021). General notes on the study: The study characterized TCR alpha and beta repertoires from seven to nine infant thymus samples and a few related peripheral blood samples. Donor ages ranged from about 6 to 244 days, and the cohort comprised roughly 6 male and a couple of female infants. The full study reports these points: Both the thymic and the peripheral blood repertoires appeared to show biased V and J gene segment usage. On average, thymus samples gave 750,000 to 950,000 unique TCRB clonotypes, whereas blood samples gave around 80,000. According to the related research, thymic TCR repertoires were highly overlapping among unrelated individuals.

Details on this clone: Its antigen is unknown. Base quality data are lacking; no much larger clone is found one base away.

The immunoSEQ multiplex PCR assay was used to amplify the TCRB and TCRAD loci from a standardized quantity of quality-controlled genomic DNA. The amplicons covered the V(D)J region and were long enough to include the CDR3 and to identify the V and J genes. Amplicon sequencing was performed on an Illumina platform through the commercial immunoSEQ service. The study's own analysis went as follows. Primer bias and sequencing errors were corrected as previously described, and TCRAD and TCRB were defined on the basis of the IMGT database. Repertoires were analysed with immunoSEQ Analyzer 3.0 and VDJTools, covering basic statistics, V/J segment usage, diversity estimates, rarefaction and pairwise overlap. Diversity was estimated with Chao1, ChaoE, Efron-Thisted, Shannon and inverse Simpson indices, and also on datasets down-sampled to the smallest sample. Repertoire overlap was assessed by strict matching of CDR3 nucleotide sequence, V gene and J gene, and clustering was done by Jaccard-based multidimensional scaling. This is the immuneACCESS table as TCRdb keeps it, with only in-frame sequences that have V and J called. A part of the clones is gone; compared with another copy, unresolved V genes explain less than half, and the rest is unexplained. Clone size and V and J calls were adopted from that table, with D and trimming inferred from the DNA. In this sample the table shows tens of thousands of clones, roughly 94% of which occur a single time. 0.034% of the sample is held by the ten biggest clonotypes.

Thymus tissue was obtained as surgical resects removed during corrective cardiac surgery. In Finland, the donors were immunologically healthy infants who were having open corrective cardiac surgery for congenital heart defects. Thymocytes were released mechanically from tissue and stored at -70 °C as pellets of about 9-32 million cells. Genomic DNA was extracted from frozen cell pellets with a QIAsymphony instrument. Inclusive of the bounding cysteine and phenylalanine, the CDR3 is 14 residues long. The kept DNA is CDR3 alone, 42 bases in frame from the first base. Trimming leaves V shorter by 5 bases and J shorter by 6 bases, with the junction holding 6 bases beyond the gene matches. The germline V gene (reference sequence) sets CDR1 to SEHNR and CDR2 to FQNEAQ.

This sequence uses TRBV7-9 and TRBJ2-1, and 8 junction bases match TRBD2. The source of this sequence is a girl less than two years old with a congenital heart defect but otherwise immunologically healthy. Sample: thymus tissue. The CDR3 reads as follows: CASSPGLAVNEQFF. The DNA reads as follows: TGTGCCAGCAGCCCTGGACTAGCTGTCAATGAGCAGTTCTTC.